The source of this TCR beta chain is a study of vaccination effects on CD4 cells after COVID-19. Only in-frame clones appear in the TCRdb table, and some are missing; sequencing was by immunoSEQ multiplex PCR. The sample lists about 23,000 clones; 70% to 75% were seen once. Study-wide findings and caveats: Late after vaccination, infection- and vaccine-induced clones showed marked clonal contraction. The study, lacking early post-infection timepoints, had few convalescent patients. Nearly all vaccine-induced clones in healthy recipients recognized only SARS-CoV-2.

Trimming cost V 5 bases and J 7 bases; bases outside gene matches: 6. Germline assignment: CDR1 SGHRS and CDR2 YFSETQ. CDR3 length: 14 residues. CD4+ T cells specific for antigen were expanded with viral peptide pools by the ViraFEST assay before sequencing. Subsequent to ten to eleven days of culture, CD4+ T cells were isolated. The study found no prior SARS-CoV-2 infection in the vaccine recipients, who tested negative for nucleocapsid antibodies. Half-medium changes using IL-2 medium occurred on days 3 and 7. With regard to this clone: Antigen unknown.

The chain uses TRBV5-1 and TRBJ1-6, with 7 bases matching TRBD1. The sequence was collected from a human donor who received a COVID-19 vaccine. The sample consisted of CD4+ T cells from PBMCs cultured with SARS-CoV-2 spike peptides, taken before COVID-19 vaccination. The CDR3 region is CASSQGQANSPLHF. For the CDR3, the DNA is TGCGCCAGCAGTCAAGGACAGGCGAATTCACCCCTCCACTTT.